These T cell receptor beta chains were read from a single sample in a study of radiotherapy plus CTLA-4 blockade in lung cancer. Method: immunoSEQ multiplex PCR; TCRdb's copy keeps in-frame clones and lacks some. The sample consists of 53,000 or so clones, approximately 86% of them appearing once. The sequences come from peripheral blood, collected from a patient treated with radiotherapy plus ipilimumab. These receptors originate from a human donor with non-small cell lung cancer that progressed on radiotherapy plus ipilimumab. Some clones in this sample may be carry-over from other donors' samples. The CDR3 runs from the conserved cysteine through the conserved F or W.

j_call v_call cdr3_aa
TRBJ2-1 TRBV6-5 CASSYPLAGGINEQFF
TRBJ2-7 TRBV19 CASKLAGGPYEQYF
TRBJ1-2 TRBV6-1 CASSNLGGSGYTF
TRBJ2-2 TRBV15 CATSEPGTASTGELFF
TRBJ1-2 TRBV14 CASSPPGQGDKNYGYTF
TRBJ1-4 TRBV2 CASRRSATNEKLFF
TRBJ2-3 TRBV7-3 CASSLLAGTEFSDTQYF
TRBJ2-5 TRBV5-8 CASSARDSDGTQYF
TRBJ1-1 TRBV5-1 CASSGDSQGLGEAFF
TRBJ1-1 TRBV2 CASKQGARWTEAFF
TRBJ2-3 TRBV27 CASSRGTDTQYF
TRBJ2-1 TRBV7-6 CASSLSGTSSRGSYNEQFF
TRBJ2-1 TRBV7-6 CASREMGEYNEQFF
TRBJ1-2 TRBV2 CASSEIRDYGYTF
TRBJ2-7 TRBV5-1 CASRTIAGEYEQYF
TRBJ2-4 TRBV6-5 CASSGVGLGKNIQYF
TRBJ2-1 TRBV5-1 CASSPGTNDYNEQFF
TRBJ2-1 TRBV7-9 CASSPTPGLASNEQFF
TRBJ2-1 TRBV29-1 CSVVGLGTVSYNEQFF
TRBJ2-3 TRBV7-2 CASSATVLFTDTQYF
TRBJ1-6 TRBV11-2 CASSLVEGGPLHF
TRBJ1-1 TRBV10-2 CASQDTEAFF